The clone carrying this T cell receptor (beta chain) was picked up many times. The data belong to a study of molecular identifiers for immune sequencing clone quantification. Using its own MiXCR run on the PCR reads, TCRdb lists one record per CDR3 protein. Among approximately 500,000 distinct CDR3 sequences listed, about 22% were seen once. The CDR3 is 14 residues long. The junction had 11 bases not matched to a gene; V was cut back by 7 bases and J by 8 bases. The rearrangement links TRBV12-3 or TRBV12-4 to TRBJ2-3; 8 bases agree with TRBD2. Sequencing was done on a sample of naive CD8+ T cells from blood, with Jurkat cell RNA spiked in. As to subset: FACS-sorted CD8+CD4-CCR7+CD45RA+ naive T cells. The TCR sequence derives from a human donor in good health. Some libraries in this study had Jurkat cell RNA spiked in. In DNA, the CDR3 is TGTGCCAGCACCCTACTTGGACTAGCCGCTACGCAGTATTTT. As protein: CASTLLGLAATQYF.